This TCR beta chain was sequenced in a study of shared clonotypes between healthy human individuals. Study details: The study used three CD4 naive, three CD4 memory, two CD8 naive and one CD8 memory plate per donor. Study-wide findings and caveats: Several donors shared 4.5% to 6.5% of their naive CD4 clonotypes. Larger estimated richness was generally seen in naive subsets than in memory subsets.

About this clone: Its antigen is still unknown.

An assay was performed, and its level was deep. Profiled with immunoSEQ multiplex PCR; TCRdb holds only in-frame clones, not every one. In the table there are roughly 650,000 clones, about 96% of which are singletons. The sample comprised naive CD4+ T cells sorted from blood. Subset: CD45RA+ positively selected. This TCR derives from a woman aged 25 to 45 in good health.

CDR3 bases: TGTGCCCCGCTAGAGGACAGATGGTGTAGTCAGAACTATGGCTACACCTTC. Translation gives CAPLEDRWCSQNYGYTF. The chain couples TRBV21-1 to TRBJ1-2; the D call in the table, TRBD1, was not verified against the DNA. TRBV21-1 is a listed pseudogene. This CDR3 has 17 residues.